This TCR beta chain was retrieved from a study of blood T cell repertoires in COVID-19. Study at large: The United States, Italy and Spain provided the acute and convalescent COVID-19 samples.

The germline V gene has CDR1 MDHEN and CDR2 SYDVKM. V gave up 5 bases and J gave up 2 bases; unmatched junction bases: 5. The length of the CDR3 is 15 residues. This clone was detected a few times. The assay was immunoSEQ multiplex PCR, and TCRdb's table has in-frame clones only and misses some. The sample contains some 260,000 clones, under 85% of which appear only once. The chain is built from TRBV28 and TRBJ2-5; 10 bases match TRBD1. Sequenced material: peripheral blood. This clonotype originated in a woman in her thirties or forties with active or convalescent COVID-19. In DNA, the CDR3 is TGTGCCAGCAGTATGGACAGGGGGAGACAAGAGACCCAGTACTTC. Translated: CASSMDRGRQETQYF.